This T cell receptor (beta chain) was identified in a study of a mutant IDH1 vaccine in newly diagnosed glioma. At the level of the study: Patients arrived already treated with radiotherapy, temozolomide, or both, most having had both. Findings and caveats of the study: Pseudoprogression seemed unrelated to changes in top peripheral T cell clonotypes.

In regard to this clone: What it binds is unknown.

This CDR3 spans 15 amino acids. The germline V gene has CDR1 SNHLY and CDR2 FYNNEI. Trimming stripped 1 base from V and 4 bases from J, with 11 bases between. Time point given: week 5, during vaccination. Each dose delivered 300 ug of mutant IDH1 20-mer peptide subcutaneously with imiquimod. Sequenced by immunoSEQ multiplex PCR; TCRdb stores in-frame clones only, minus some. Here the sample spans 50,000 or so clones, about three quarters being singletons. Material: PBMCs, obtained from a glioma patient whose treatment included an IDH1 peptide vaccine. The source of this sequence is a woman aged 40 to 50 with glioma. The rearrangement links TRBV2 to TRBJ2-1, with D tentatively TRBD1 (5 bases). CDR3 sequence: CASSEGGRIYNEQFF. The CDR3, as DNA: TGTGCCAGCAGTGAAGGGGGCAGAATATACAATGAGCAGTTCTTC.